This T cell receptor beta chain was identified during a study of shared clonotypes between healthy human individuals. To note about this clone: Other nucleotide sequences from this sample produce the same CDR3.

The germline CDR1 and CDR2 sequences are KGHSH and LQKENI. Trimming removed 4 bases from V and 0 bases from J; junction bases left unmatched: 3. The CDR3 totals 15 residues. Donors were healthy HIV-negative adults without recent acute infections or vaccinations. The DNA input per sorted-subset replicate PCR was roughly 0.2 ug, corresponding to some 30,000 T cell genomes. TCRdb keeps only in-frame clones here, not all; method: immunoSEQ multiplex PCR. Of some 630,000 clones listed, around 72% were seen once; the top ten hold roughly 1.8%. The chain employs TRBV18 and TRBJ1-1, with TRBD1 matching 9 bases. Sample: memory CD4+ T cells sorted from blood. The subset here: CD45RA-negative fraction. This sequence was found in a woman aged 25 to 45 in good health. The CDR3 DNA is TGTGCCAGCTCACAAGGACAGGGGATGAACACTGAAGCTTTCTTT. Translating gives CASSQGQGMNTEAFF.